This T cell receptor beta chain derives from a study of CD8 T cells in Susac syndrome. Sequencing of TCR beta was performed on blood CD8+ and CD4+ T cells. The CD8+ and CD4+ T cells were isolated magnetically using a negative isolation approach, whereas the TEMRA cells were enriched by FACS. After extraction with the RNeasy kit, about 0.45 to 1 ug of the RNA was reverse transcribed using random hexamers. One entry per CDR3 protein results from TCRdb running MiXCR on the immunoSEQ multiplex PCR reads. The data show under 200,000 distinct CDR3 sequences, roughly 94% seen once. Trimming took 4 bases from V and 4 from J, leaving 7 bases between them. CDR1 is KGHDR, CDR2 SFDVKD, per germline. The CDR3 spans 13 residues.

The clonotype was recovered from a human donor in good health. V and J are TRBV24-1 and TRBJ1-5; D unclear. The specimen sequenced was CD4+ T cells from PBMCs. CDR3: CATSEAGNQPQHF. CDR3 bases: TGTGCCACCAGTGAGGCCGGGAATCAGCCCCAGCATTTT.